The 19 T cell receptor beta chains presented below share a single source sample, sequenced in a study of OX40 agonist ivuxolimab in advanced cancers. Generated by immunoSEQ multiplex PCR, the TCRdb table keeps only in-frame clones and is missing some. The sample records 15,000 to 20,000 clones, 80% being singletons. Here the sequenced sample was CD4+ or CD8+ T cells sorted from blood, taken in a trial of the OX40 agonist ivuxolimab. Receptor source: an adult with an advanced solid tumor such as melanoma, head and neck, liver or kidney cancer.

This chain joins TRBV21-1 and TRBJ1-5; the D call in the table, TRBD1, was not verified against the DNA. TRBV21-1 is marked as a pseudogene. The CDR3 extends over 19 amino acids. DNA for the CDR3: TGTGCCAGCAGCAAGGGGAGTTCGTCAGGGGGCGGCGGCAATCAGCCCCAGCATTTT. Translation: CASSKGSSSGGGGNQPQHF.

V gene TRBV30 combines with J gene TRBJ1-2, with 8 bases lining up with TRBD1. This CDR3 region has 13 residues. V dropped 2 bases and J dropped 4; count of bases not matched to a gene: 3. Per germline, CDR1 GTSNPN and CDR2 SVGIG (reference sequence). CDR3 sequence: CAWSRTGTYGYTF. CDR3 DNA sequence: TGTGCCTGGAGTAGGACAGGGACCTATGGCTACACCTTC.

The V and J genes are TRBV29-1 and TRBJ2-5; D gene uncertain. This CDR3 contains 15 residues. CDR1 is SQVTM and CDR2 is ANQGSEA in the germline V gene. Between the trimmed V and J ends, which lost 1 base and 5 bases, there was a span of 17 bases. CDR3 sequence: CSVEGSWPLRETQYF. For the CDR3, the DNA is TGCAGCGTTGAAGGTTCGTGGCCCCTCAGGGAGACCCAGTACTTC.

The CDR3 loop is CASTGEFYEQYF. The CDR3 bases are TGTGCCAGCACCGGGGAATTCTACGAGCAGTACTTC. This sequence joins TRBV5-5 and TRBJ2-7; weak D call: TRBD2 (5 bases). Trimming left V 6 bases short and J 3 bases short, with 10 bases between. Germline V gene lookup returns CDR1 SGHKS and CDR2 YYEKEE (reference sequence). The CDR3 is made up of 12 amino acids.

In this sample, this clone turned up once. The V call is TRBV5-4, the J call TRBJ2-5; 13 bases are shared with TRBD2. The CDR3 runs to 15 residues. Unmatched junction bases numbered 6, after V lost 4 bases and J lost 6 bases. Per germline, CDR1 SGHNT and CDR2 YYREEE (reference sequence). CDR3 in DNA: TGTGCCAGCAGCCCCGGGACTAGCGGGACCAAGACCCAGTACTTC. Translating gives CASSPGTSGTKTQYF. Variable domain in full (rest from reference TRBV5-4 and TRBJ2-5): ETGVTQSPTHLIKTRGQQVTLRCSSQSGHNTVSWYQQALGQGPQFIFQYYREEENGRGNFPPRFSGLQFPNYSSELNVNALELDDSALYLCASSPGTSGTKTQYFGPGTRLLVL.

The chain has TRBV27 and TRBJ2-1; D uncertain. The germline V gene has CDR1 MNHEY and CDR2 SMNVEV (reference sequence). Deletions cut 3 bases from V and 4 bases from J, with 7 bases between. The CDR3 contains 13 residues. CDR3 nucleotide sequence: TGTGCCAGCAGTTTCTCGGTGTACAATGAGCAGTTCTTC. Its protein product is CASSFSVYNEQFF.

The rearrangement links TRBV27 to TRBJ2-3; D uncertain. Trimming shortened V by 6 bases and J by 6 bases, and 7 bases separated the two germline ends. CDR3 size: 11 residues. CDR1 and CDR2 from the germline V gene are MNHEY and SMNVEV (reference sequence). CDR3 protein: CASSSWDTQYF. The CDR3 nucleotides are TGTGCCAGCAGCTCCTGGGATACGCAGTATTTT.

V gene TRBV11-2 combines with J gene TRBJ2-7; 8 bases are a match to TRBD2. The CDR3 totals 15 residues. Trimming at V came to 5 bases and at J to 7 bases, leaving 13 bases not matched to a gene. The germline gives CDR1 SGHAT, CDR2 FQNNGV. The CDR3 here is CASSAPGGWADEQYF. Written as DNA, the CDR3 is TGTGCCAGCAGCGCCCCGGGGGGGTGGGCCGATGAGCAGTACTTC.

The chain joins TRBV27 to TRBJ2-5; D not certain. Trimming removed 5 bases at V and 5 bases at J, with 18 bases between. Germline lookup yields CDR1 MNHEY and CDR2 SMNVEV (reference sequence). This CDR3 comprises 15 residues. This chain's CDR3 is CASSLRPAPSETQYF. The CDR3 bases are TGTGCCAGCAGTCTCCGGCCCGCGCCCTCGGAGACCCAGTACTTC.

This clone has only a few counts. The chain is built from TRBV11-1 and TRBJ1-1; unclear D gene. This CDR3 comprises 12 residues. V lost 6 bases and J 6 bases, leaving 11 bases between the germline ends. Germline-derived CDR1 and CDR2 are SGHAT and FQDESV (reference sequence). In DNA, the CDR3 is TGTGCCAGCAGGCCAGGAGGGTCTGAAGCTTTCTTT. This codes for CASRPGGSEAFF.

This chain uses TRBV11-1 with TRBJ1-3, with D unclear. This CDR3 has 19 amino acids. V lost 3 bases and J 0 bases, leaving 21 bases between the germline ends. Germline loops: CDR1 SGHAT, CDR2 FQDESV (reference sequence). CDR3 amino acids: CASSLDGVGYGDSGNTIYF. CDR3 DNA sequence: TGTGCCAGCAGCTTGGACGGAGTAGGGTATGGAGACTCTGGAAACACCATATATTTT.

This chain uses TRBV29-1 with TRBJ2-7; the match to TRBD1 covers 10 bases. The CDR3 loop spans 13 amino acids. Looked up from germline, CDR1 is SQVTM and CDR2 is ANQGSEA. Trimming cost V 6 bases and J 0 bases; bases outside gene matches: 2. The CDR3 spells CSVGTGDSYEQYF. The CDR3 nucleotides read TGCAGCGTGGGGACAGGGGACTCCTACGAGCAGTACTTC.

This clone is categorized as medium-sized. V gene TRBV4-1 combines with J gene TRBJ2-7; tentative D call: TRBD1 (5 bases). Trimming took off 0 bases at V and 0 bases at J, with 12 bases between the two ends. Germline V CDR1 and CDR2: MGHRA, YSYEKL. CDR3 size: 16 residues. The DNA for the CDR3 is TGCGCCAGCAGCCAAGATGGGTACAGGACCTCCTACGAGCAGTACTTC. This encodes CASSQDGYRTSYEQYF.

The chain is built from TRBV19 and TRBJ2-1, with D possibly TRBD2 on 5 matching bases. The length of the CDR3 is 14 residues. Trimming cost V 5 bases and J 2 bases, with 10 bases left between them. Looked up from germline, CDR1 is LNHDA and CDR2 is SQIVND (reference sequence). The CDR3 DNA reads as TGTGCCAGTAGTCTAGCTTCCCCCTACAATGAGCAGTTCTTC. It specifies CASSLASPYNEQFF.

The chain couples TRBV27 to TRBJ1-1; D uncertain. The germline gives CDR1 MNHEY, CDR2 SMNVEV (reference sequence). The CDR3 sequence is 16 residues long. Deletions cut 6 bases from V and 0 bases from J, with 17 bases between. The CDR3 region has the DNA TGTGCCAGCAGCCTCCACTGGCGACTTTTGAACACTGAAGCTTTCTTT. Translating gives CASSLHWRLLNTEAFF.

The chain employs TRBV2 and TRBJ2-5, with TRBD1 identical over 9 bases. The CDR3 totals 14 residues. J lost 5 bases, V lost 6 bases, and 7 bases had no gene match. From germline, CDR1 is SNHLY and CDR2 FYNNEI. The CDR3 coding sequence is TGTGCCAGCAGCCCTGGACAGGGGAGGGAGACCCAGTACTTC. It yields the protein CASSPGQGRETQYF.

This chain uses TRBV2 with TRBJ2-7; D unclear. This CDR3 comprises 15 residues. Deletions cut 1 base from V and 0 bases from J, with 10 bases between. Germline lookup yields CDR1 SNHLY and CDR2 FYNNEI. Written as DNA, the CDR3 is TGTGCCAGCAGTGAAGGGGCGGTGAGCTCCTACGAGCAGTACTTC. Its protein product is CASSEGAVSSYEQYF.

The CDR3 nucleotides read TGTGCCAGCAGCGTAGGGGTGACCTTCTATGGCTACACCTTC. Translation gives CASSVGVTFYGYTF. This sequence joins TRBV9 and TRBJ1-2; D ambiguous. The CDR3 contains 14 residues. Trimming left V 0 bases short and J 4 bases short, with 10 bases between. The germline CDR1 and CDR2 sequences are SGDLS and YYNGEE.

Only a few counts were recorded for this clone. The gene calls are TRBV4-1 and TRBJ1-1; 9 nucleotides align to TRBD1. The trim removed 4 bases at V and 11 bases at J, leaving 5 bases unmatched. Germline V gene sequence: CDR1 MGHRA, CDR2 YSYEKL. This CDR3 contains 12 residues. Here the CDR3 reads CASSPWTGDAFF. The CDR3 coding sequence is TGCGCCAGCAGCCCGTGGACAGGGGACGCTTTCTTT.